Presented here are 21 T cell receptor beta chains from one specimen sequenced in a study of a mutant IDH1 vaccine in newly diagnosed glioma. Which antigens these TCRs recognize remains unknown. Time point described: week 11, during vaccination. Vaccination comprised doses that each held 300 ug of mutant IDH1 20-mer peptide, plus topical imiquimod. The protocol was immunoSEQ multiplex PCR, while the TCRdb copy is restricted to in-frame clones and leaves out a portion. This sample has about 39,000 clones, with 80% found just once. Sequenced material: peripheral blood mononuclear cells (PBMCs), taken from a glioma patient whose treatment included an IDH1 peptide vaccine. The receptors stem from a woman aged 25 to 39 with glioma. Some clones in this sample may be carry-over from other donors' samples.

The chain carries TRBV27 and TRBJ2-7; D might be TRBD1 (6 bases). There are 18 residues in the CDR3. The V end was cut by 4 bases, the J end by 4 bases, with 26 bases between. Germline loops: CDR1 MNHEY, CDR2 SMNVEV (reference sequence). CDR3 DNA: TGTGCCAGCAGTTGGGCAGGGGTCCCCGGACTTTCTGGTTACGAGCAGTACTTC. Its protein product is CASSWAGVPGLSGYEQYF.

The rearrangement joins TRBV15 to TRBJ1-1; 8 bases match TRBD1. This CDR3 has 15 amino acids. Germline loops: CDR1 LNHNV, CDR2 YYDKDF (reference sequence). The ends lost 7 bases at V and 2 bases at J; junction bases unmatched: 9. The DNA of the CDR3 is TGTGCCACCACCAACCCAGGGACAGGTAACACTGAAGCTTTCTTT. Amino acids: CATTNPGTGNTEAFF.

CDR3 nucleotide sequence: TGCAGTGCTAGTAGGACGGAGGAGCAGTTCTTC. Translating it yields CSASRTEEQFF. The genes are TRBV20-1 and TRBJ2-1; the D is unclear. CDR3 size: 11 residues. The V gene lost 3 bases and the J gene lost 10 bases, with 10 bases spanning the gap. Germline assignment: CDR1 DFQATT and CDR2 SNEGSKA (reference sequence).

The chain has TRBV5-1 and TRBJ2-7; D tentatively fits TRBD1 or TRBD2 (5 bases each). This CDR3 has 15 amino acids. Deletions cut 7 bases from V and 2 bases from J, with 19 bases between. Per the germline V gene, CDR1 is SGHRS and CDR2 is YFSETQ. DNA of the CDR3: TGCGCCAGCTCCTCCAATAGCCCGGGACCCTACGAGCAGTACTTC. As protein: CASSSNSPGPYEQYF.

The V gene is TRBV10-3, the J gene TRBJ2-7; D assignment may be TRBD1 or TRBD2 (7 bases each). CDR1 and CDR2 from the germline V gene are ENHRY and SYGVKD. The V gene lost 4 bases and the J gene lost 0 bases, with 25 bases spanning the gap. This CDR3 spans 19 amino acids. The CDR3 sequence: CAISVATQGRGGPSYEQYF. The CDR3 DNA sequence: TGTGCCATCAGTGTGGCGACCCAAGGCAGGGGGGGTCCCTCCTACGAGCAGTACTTC.

The chain recombines TRBV7-9 with TRBJ2-7; possibly TRBD1 or TRBD2 for D (6 bases each). Germline-derived CDR1 and CDR2 are SEHNR and FQNEAQ (reference sequence). Trimming cost V 5 bases and J 1 base, with 18 bases left between them. CDR3 size: 16 residues. The chain's CDR3 is CASSPPEGEGSYEQYF. The CDR3 DNA sequence: TGTGCCAGCAGCCCCCCGGAGGGGGAAGGGTCCTACGAGCAGTACTTC.

This clone has just a few counts. The rearrangement uses TRBV27 and TRBJ2-2; TRBD2 agrees at 8 bases. Germline CDR1 is MNHEY and CDR2 is SMNVEV (reference sequence). This CDR3 region has 15 residues. The trim removed 5 bases at V and 5 bases at J, leaving 7 bases unmatched. The CDR3 DNA follows: TGTGCCAGCAGTCAGGCTAGCGGGTCGACCGGGGAGCTGTTTTTT. This encodes CASSQASGSTGELFF.

J is TRBJ1-5 and V is TRBV5-8, with 9 bases lining up with TRBD1. The CDR3 runs to 15 residues. The V gene's germline CDR1 is SGHTS and CDR2 YDEGEE. After removal of 4 bases from V and 0 bases from J, the junction contained 2 bases not matched to a gene. The CDR3 here is CASSEDRGSNQPQHF. CDR3 DNA sequence: TGTGCCAGCAGCGAGGACAGGGGTAGCAATCAGCCCCAGCATTTT.

The V call is TRBV6-5, the J call TRBJ1-3, with 10 nucleotides matching TRBD1. V lost 4 bases, J lost 4 bases, and 7 bases stayed unmatched. The CDR3 totals 16 residues. The germline V gene has CDR1 MNHEY and CDR2 SVGAGI. The CDR3 region is CASSSDRGRRGNTIYF. In DNA form, the CDR3 reads TGTGCCAGCAGTTCTGACAGGGGGCGCAGAGGAAACACCATATATTTT.

The rearrangement uses TRBV19 and TRBJ1-1; the D gene is possibly TRBD1 (6 bases). This CDR3 is built from 14 residues. The V gene lost 3 bases and the J gene lost 5 bases, with 13 bases spanning the gap. CDR1 and CDR2 (germline): LNHDA, SQIVND (reference sequence). This CDR3 reads CASSIPGVTTEAFF. In DNA form, the CDR3 reads TGTGCCAGTAGTATCCCAGGGGTGACAACTGAAGCTTTCTTT.

CDR3 coding DNA: TGTGCCAGCAGCTCGGGCCGAGGAGGTGGCTACACCTTC. Amino acids: CASSSGRGGGYTF. The chain employs TRBV11-3 and TRBJ1-2; D remains unclear. CDR3 size: 13 residues. The germline V gene encodes CDR1 SGHNT and CDR2 YENEEA. Between the trimmed V and J ends, which lost 4 bases and 7 bases, there was a span of 13 bases.

J is TRBJ1-5 and V is TRBV4-1; D is perhaps TRBD1 (6 bases). The CDR3 runs to 15 residues. In germline, CDR1 is MGHRA, CDR2 YSYEKL. Trimming stripped 2 bases from V and 1 base from J, with 9 bases between. The CDR3 nucleotides are TGCGCCAGCAGCCAACGCACAGGGAGCAATCAGCCCCAGCATTTT. Translating gives CASSQRTGSNQPQHF.

V usage is TRBV18 and J usage is TRBJ1-1; 8 nucleotides match TRBD1. This CDR3 comprises 16 residues. Trimming cost V 2 bases and J 2 bases; bases outside gene matches: 7. In germline, CDR1 is KGHSH, CDR2 LQKENI. CDR3 sequence (DNA): TGTGCCAGCTCACCATACCGGACAGGGATTAACACTGAAGCTTTCTTT. Translating it yields CASSPYRTGINTEAFF.

The chain employs TRBV4-1 and TRBJ2-1, with TRBD2 as a possible D gene (5 bases). Per the germline V gene, CDR1 is MGHRA and CDR2 is YSYEKL. This CDR3 is built from 14 residues. V lost 0 bases, J lost 6 bases, and 9 bases lay in between. In DNA form, the CDR3 reads TGCGCCAGCAGCCAAGATTTTGCGGGCAATGAGCAGTTCTTC. Amino acid sequence: CASSQDFAGNEQFF.

The chain joins TRBV7-2 to TRBJ1-5, with D possibly being TRBD1 (5 bases). Germline V lookup: CDR1 SGHTA, CDR2 FQGNSA. This CDR3 spans 12 amino acids. V was trimmed by 3 bases and J by 7 bases, leaving 7 bases between them. This chain's CDR3 is CASSFTGQPQHF. The CDR3 nucleotides read TGTGCCAGCAGCTTTACAGGACAGCCCCAGCATTTT.

The rearrangement links TRBV29-1 to TRBJ1-2; 9 nucleotides agree with TRBD1. The CDR3 runs 13 residues. V was pared by 7 bases and J by 3 bases, with 6 bases of the junction left unmatched. In germline, CDR1 is SQVTM, CDR2 ANQGSEA. The chain's CDR3 is CSAGTGSDYGYTF. In DNA, the CDR3 is TGCAGCGCCGGGACAGGGAGCGACTATGGCTACACCTTC.

This chain joins TRBV6-5 and TRBJ2-3, with a weak D call TRBD1 (6 bases). CDR1 MNHEY and CDR2 SVGAGI come from the germline V gene. V was shortened by 7 bases and J by 4 bases, with 12 bases between the two germline ends. CDR3 length: 13 amino acids. The CDR3 spells CASTPPGADTQYF. CDR3 coding DNA: TGTGCCAGCACCCCCCCAGGGGCAGATACGCAGTATTTT.

This clone has a single count. The chain employs TRBV30 and TRBJ1-2, with a possible D match to TRBD1 (6 bases). Per germline, CDR1 GTSNPN and CDR2 SVGIG (reference sequence). This CDR3 spans 14 amino acids. The V end was cut by 0 bases, the J end by 8 bases, with 16 bases between. The CDR3 loop is CAWSVGTQGKGYTF. The CDR3 nucleotides are TGTGCCTGGAGTGTAGGAACACAGGGAAAAGGCTACACCTTC.

The chain carries TRBV18 and TRBJ2-3; possible D gene TRBD1, 6 bases. The CDR3 spans 14 residues. Trimming shortened V by 4 bases and J by 2 bases, and 10 bases separated the two germline ends. Germline V CDR1 and CDR2: KGHSH, LQKENI. The CDR3 spells CASSLQGITDTQYF. CDR3 sequence (DNA): TGTGCCAGCTCACTACAGGGTATCACAGATACGCAGTATTTT.

The V gene is TRBV10-3, the J gene TRBJ2-7; 9 nucleotides match TRBD1. Germline CDR1 and CDR2: ENHRY and SYGVKD. V shed 0 bases, J shed 2 bases, and the junction held 2 bases outside the gene matches. The CDR3 spans 15 residues. In nucleotides, the CDR3 is TGTGCCATCAGTGAGTCGACAGGGGGGACCTACGAGCAGTACTTC. Protein sequence: CAISESTGGTYEQYF.

This clone was detected a few times. The chain combines TRBV4-1 with TRBJ1-1; 8 nucleotides align to TRBD1. This CDR3 region has 15 residues. Germline V gene sequence: CDR1 MGHRA, CDR2 YSYEKL. V lost 3 bases and J lost 5; bases outside the gene matches: 8. The chain's CDR3 is CASSHVTGGETEAFF. The CDR3 coding sequence is TGCGCCAGCAGCCACGTCACAGGGGGGGAGACTGAAGCTTTCTTT.